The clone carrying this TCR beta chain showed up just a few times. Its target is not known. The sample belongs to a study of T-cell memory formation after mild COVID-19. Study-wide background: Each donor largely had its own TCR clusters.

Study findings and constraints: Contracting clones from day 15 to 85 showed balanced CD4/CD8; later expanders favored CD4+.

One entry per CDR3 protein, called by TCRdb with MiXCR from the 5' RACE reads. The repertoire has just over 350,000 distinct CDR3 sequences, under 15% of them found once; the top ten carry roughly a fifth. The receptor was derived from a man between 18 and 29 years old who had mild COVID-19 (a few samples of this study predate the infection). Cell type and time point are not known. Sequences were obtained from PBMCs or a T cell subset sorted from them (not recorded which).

The CDR3 sequence: CSAERHNYNEQFF. CDR3 bases: TGCAGCGCTGAGCGGCACAACTACAATGAGCAGTTCTTC. The chain has TRBV29-1 and TRBJ2-1; maybe TRBD2 (5 bases). Germline V gene sequence: CDR1 SQVTM, CDR2 ANQGSEA. V was trimmed by 7 bases and J by 3 bases, leaving 13 bases between them. This CDR3 comprises 13 residues.